The clone carrying this T cell receptor beta chain has just a few counts. Method: immunoSEQ multiplex PCR; TCRdb's copy keeps in-frame clones and lacks some. This sample has 210,000 or so clones, with about 85% found just once. V lost 5 bases and J lost 1; bases outside the gene matches: 12. This CDR3 has 18 residues. Germline CDR1 reads MNHEY; CDR2 reads SMNVEV (reference sequence). Adults between about 18 and 95 years of age took part from 24 US areas. The data derive from a study of blood T cell repertoires in COVID-19. Study as a whole: Specimens from acute and convalescent COVID-19 originated in the United States, Italy and Spain.

This chain connects TRBV27 to TRBJ1-5, with TRBD1 identical over 9 bases. Sequencing input: PBMCs or T cells enriched from blood (not recorded which). The sequence was obtained from a man aged 30-40 years who had recovered from COVID-19. The CDR3 DNA reads as TGTGCCAGCAGTCCGACAGGGGGGTTCGAATCAAGCAATCAGCCCCAGCATTTT. It yields the protein CASSPTGGFESSNQPQHF.